The 30 T cell receptor beta chains in this list originate from one sample, sequenced in a study of blood T cell repertoires in COVID-19. Sequencing used immunoSEQ multiplex PCR; TCRdb keeps in-frame clones, though not all of them. The table shows 200,000 to 250,000 clones, with roughly 84% occurring only once. Sequenced material: peripheral blood. The receptors stem from a man in his fifties or sixties who had recovered from COVID-19.

This clone was counted only a few times. The chain carries TRBV2 and TRBJ2-5; a possible D gene is TRBD1 (6 bases). Germline V gene sequence: CDR1 SNHLY, CDR2 FYNNEI. CDR3 length: 13 residues. Trimming cost V 7 bases and J 1 base, with 10 bases left between them. Written as DNA, the CDR3 is TGTGCCAGCAATAGGGGGATCCAAGAGACCCAGTACTTC. Translating it yields CASNRGIQETQYF. Looking up the rest from reference TRBV2 and TRBJ2-5 gives the full variable domain: EPEVTQTPSHQVTQMGQEVILRCVPISNHLYFYWYRQILGQKVEFLVSFYNNEISEKSEIFDDQFSVERPDGSNFTLKIRSTKLEDSAMYFCASNRGIQETQYFGPGTRLLVL.

The chain combines TRBV5-8 with TRBJ1-6, with D uncertain. The ends were cut back, 3 bases at V and 5 bases at J, with 9 bases in the middle. Looked up from germline, CDR1 is SGHTS and CDR2 is YDEGEE. The CDR3 length is 14 residues. The CDR3 region has the DNA TGTGCCAGCAGCTCGACGGAGGATAATTCACCCCTCCACTTT. Protein sequence: CASSSTEDNSPLHF.

The chain joins TRBV5-1 to TRBJ2-7; a possible D gene is TRBD2 (5 bases). V lost 4 bases to trimming and J lost 4 bases, with 15 bases between them. Germline V gene lookup returns CDR1 SGHRS and CDR2 YFSETQ. The CDR3 is 14 amino acids. The CDR3 sequence is CASSPADFGYEQYF. The CDR3 nucleotides are TGCGCCAGCAGCCCGGCGGACTTTGGGTACGAGCAGTACTTC.

The chain combines TRBV7-9 with TRBJ1-4; a possible D gene is TRBD1 (6 bases). The ends were cut back, 4 bases at V and 4 bases at J, with 19 bases in the middle. This CDR3 has 17 amino acids. Germline CDR1 SEHNR, CDR2 FQNEAQ (reference sequence). CDR3 sequence reads: CASSSQSGTRFNEKLFF. The CDR3 DNA reads as TGTGCCAGCAGCTCACAATCCGGGACAAGATTTAATGAAAAACTGTTTTTT. Looking up the rest from reference TRBV7-9 and TRBJ1-4 gives the full variable domain: DTGVSQNPRHKITKRGQNVTFRCDPISEHNRLYWYRQTLGQGPEFLTYFQNEAQLEKSRLLSDRFSAERPKGSFSTLEIQRTEQGDSAMYLCASSSQSGTRFNEKLFFGSGTQLSVL.

The genes are TRBV6-5 and TRBJ2-1, with 10 bases that match TRBD2. With 7 bases clipped from V and 3 bases from J, the junction kept 6 bases outside the gene matches. The CDR3 sequence is 15 residues long. CDR1 is MNHEY, CDR2 SVGAGI, per germline. CDR3 nucleotide sequence: TGTGCCAGCACATCTAGCGGGAGCCTCTACAATGAGCAGTTCTTC. This encodes CASTSSGSLYNEQFF.

The rearrangement joins TRBV5-1 to TRBJ2-5, with 9 positions matching TRBD2. The length of the CDR3 is 15 residues. Losses at the gene ends were 2 bases for V and 2 bases for J; bases not matched to a gene: 4. In germline, CDR1 is SGHRS, CDR2 YFSETQ. The CDR3 nucleotides are TGCGCCAGCAGCTTTCGAGCGGGAGGACAAGAGACCCAGTACTTC. This encodes CASSFRAGGQETQYF.

The J gene is TRBJ1-5, the V gene TRBV27; possible D gene TRBD1, 5 bases. V lost 6 bases to trimming and J lost 2 bases, with 11 bases between them. This CDR3 comprises 14 residues. The germline gives CDR1 MNHEY, CDR2 SMNVEV (reference sequence). The CDR3 loop reads CASSQLGGNQPQHF. CDR3 DNA: TGTGCCAGCAGCCAGCTAGGGGGCAATCAGCCCCAGCATTTT.

The DNA for the CDR3 is TGCAGCGTCAAAGGACAGGGGGGGAACTCCTACAATGAGCAGTTCTTC. Translated: CSVKGQGGNSYNEQFF. The V and J genes are TRBV29-1 and TRBJ2-1, with 10 bases matching TRBD1. Germline V gives CDR1 SQVTM, CDR2 ANQGSEA. The J segment lost 0 bases and the V segment lost 6 bases, leaving 8 bases of the junction unmatched. The CDR3 loop spans 16 amino acids.

The chain uses TRBV30 and TRBJ1-6, with D unresolved. The CDR3 covers 12 residues. In germline, CDR1 is GTSNPN, CDR2 SVGIG (reference sequence). Deletions cut 1 base from V and 9 bases from J, with 7 bases between. CDR3 DNA: TGTGCCTGGAGTGGGACTATTTCACCCCTCCACTTT. Translation gives CAWSGTISPLHF.

The V and J genes are TRBV6-5 and TRBJ1-1; 7 bases are a match to TRBD1. Per the germline V gene, CDR1 is MNHEY and CDR2 is SVGAGI. This CDR3 has 14 amino acids. The junction had 9 bases not matched to a gene; V was cut back by 6 bases and J by 5 bases. The CDR3 sequence is CASRPGQAGTEAFF. As DNA, the CDR3 is TGTGCCAGCAGGCCCGGACAGGCGGGAACTGAAGCTTTCTTT.

The V call is TRBV7-2, the J call TRBJ2-6; D may be TRBD2 (5 bases). In germline, CDR1 is SGHTA, CDR2 FQGNSA. The CDR3 is made up of 19 amino acids. V was cut by 0 bases and J by 0 bases, with 15 bases left in between. The CDR3 region is CASSLASLAIYSGANVLTF. Here the CDR3 DNA reads TGTGCCAGCAGCTTAGCGAGCCTAGCAATCTACTCTGGGGCCAACGTCCTGACTTTC.

V is TRBV28 and J is TRBJ2-7; TRBD2 agrees at 12 bases. CDR1 MDHEN and CDR2 SYDVKM come from the germline V gene. Trimming took 4 bases from V and 6 from J; bases not matched to a gene: 10. The CDR3 consists of 16 residues. CDR3: CASSSYRTSGTAEQYF. Written as DNA, the CDR3 is TGTGCCAGCAGTTCGTACAGGACTAGCGGGACAGCCGAGCAGTACTTC. Combining the CDR3 with reference TRBV28 and TRBJ2-7 gives the whole variable domain DVKVTQSSRYLVKRTGEKVFLECVQDMDHENMFWYRQDPGLGLRLIYFSYDVKMKEKGDIPEGYSVSREKKERFSLILESASTNQTSMYLCASSSYRTSGTAEQYFGPGTRLTVT.

The chain is built from TRBV5-6 and TRBJ2-1, with TRBD2 matching 13 bases. Losses at the gene ends were 4 bases for V and 10 bases for J; bases not matched to a gene: 8. CDR1 and CDR2 from the germline V gene are SGHDT and YYEEEE. This CDR3 is 15 amino acids long. The CDR3 DNA sequence: TGTGCCAGCAGCCGAATCGGGACTAGCGGGAACGAGCAGTTCTTC. Encoded protein: CASSRIGTSGNEQFF.

A remark on this clone: This sample includes further DNA sequences coding for the same CDR3. This rearrangement joins TRBV28 to TRBJ2-1; TRBD2 aligns across 8 bases. The CDR3 totals 15 residues. Germline V gene data show CDR1 as MDHEN and CDR2 as SYDVKM. Trimming at V came to 2 bases and at J to 2 bases, leaving 2 bases not matched to a gene. Written as DNA, the CDR3 is TGTGCCAGCAGTTTAGCGGGAGGACCCTACAATGAGCAGTTCTTC. Its translation: CASSLAGGPYNEQFF. Supplemented by reference TRBV28 and TRBJ2-1, the full variable domain reads DVKVTQSSRYLVKRTGEKVFLECVQDMDHENMFWYRQDPGLGLRLIYFSYDVKMKEKGDIPEGYSVSREKKERFSLILESASTNQTSMYLCASSLAGGPYNEQFFGPGTRLTVL.

The chain joins TRBV11-2 to TRBJ1-1, with 8 bases that match TRBD1. Germline V gene data show CDR1 as SGHAT and CDR2 as FQNNGV. With V trimmed by 5 bases and J by 4 bases, 6 bases remained unmatched. The CDR3 length is 14 residues. The CDR3 DNA reads as TGTGCCAGCAGCCCCCGGACAGGGCCCACTGAAGCTTTCTTT. This sequence encodes CASSPRTGPTEAFF. The full variable domain, with the rest looked up from reference TRBV11-2 and TRBJ1-1, is EAGVAQSPRYKIIEKRQSVAFWCNPISGHATLYWYQQILGQGPKLLIQFQNNGVVDDSQLPKDRFSAERLKGVDSTLKIQPAKLEDSAVYLCASSPRTGPTEAFFGQGTRLTVV.

The chain is built from TRBV15 and TRBJ2-6; D gene unclear. The CDR3 length is 16 residues. V was pared by 1 base and J by 4 bases, with 11 bases between. Germline V gives CDR1 LNHNV, CDR2 YYDKDF (reference sequence). The CDR3 region is CATSRAMRSGANVLTF. CDR3 coding DNA: TGTGCCACCAGCAGAGCTATGAGATCAGGGGCCAACGTCCTGACTTTC.

This chain uses TRBV28 with TRBJ1-1, with 8 bases identical to TRBD1. V trimming: 5 bases; J trimming: 5 bases; junction bases outside the gene matches: 13. The CDR3 runs to 16 residues. Germline assignment: CDR1 MDHEN and CDR2 SYDVKM. This CDR3 reads CASSPGTGKRGTEAFF. For the CDR3, the DNA is TGTGCCAGCAGTCCCGGGACAGGAAAGAGAGGTACTGAAGCTTTCTTT.

The rearrangement joins TRBV29-1 to TRBJ1-3; the match to TRBD1 covers 7 bases. With 4 bases clipped from V and 0 bases from J, the junction kept 3 bases outside the gene matches. The CDR3 runs to 14 residues. Germline V CDR1 and CDR2: SQVTM, ANQGSEA. The CDR3 DNA follows: TGCAGCGTTGCGAGACAGGGCTCTGGAAACACCATATATTTT. Translation: CSVARQGSGNTIYF.

Regarding this clone: A read error may produce the germline difference seen at one junction end. V is TRBV28 and J is TRBJ1-2; D not certain. Germline CDR1 reads MDHEN; CDR2 reads SYDVKM. The CDR3 is 13 amino acids. The CDR3 nucleotides are TGTGCCAGCAATTTACCGGGGTTCTATGGCTACACCTTC. This encodes CASNLPGFYGYTF.

The DNA of the CDR3 is TGTGCCAGCAGTCGCCAGGGACAGGGGGCGCGAGAGCAGTACTTC. Protein sequence: CASSRQGQGAREQYF. The chain joins TRBV6-5 to TRBJ2-7; 12 bases map to TRBD1. With 5 bases clipped from V and 7 bases from J, the junction kept 9 bases outside the gene matches. Germline V gene sequence: CDR1 MNHEY, CDR2 SVGAGI. The CDR3 length is 15 residues.

A few counts support this clone. The rearrangement joins TRBV30 to TRBJ2-1; D may be TRBD2 (6 bases). The V end was cut by 1 base, the J end by 5 bases, with 9 bases between. Germline assignment: CDR1 GTSNPN and CDR2 SVGIG (reference sequence). The CDR3 is 13 amino acids. The CDR3 region has the DNA TGTGCCTGGAGTGAGGGACTTAACAATGAGCAGTTCTTC. This sequence encodes CAWSEGLNNEQFF.

This rearrangement joins TRBV28 to TRBJ1-3; D perhaps matches TRBD1 (5 bases). CDR3 length: 18 residues. Per germline, CDR1 MDHEN and CDR2 SYDVKM. The V gene lost 4 bases and the J gene lost 0 bases, with 19 bases spanning the gap. The DNA of the CDR3 is TGTGCCAGCAGTTATGGGGGGTTTTTTTCCCCCTCTGGAAACACCATATATTTT. Translated: CASSYGGFFSPSGNTIYF.

The V call is TRBV4-1, the J call TRBJ2-7, with 7 bases fitting TRBD1. This CDR3 spans 15 amino acids. The germline CDR1 and CDR2 sequences are MGHRA and YSYEKL. Losses at the gene ends were 1 base for V and 3 bases for J; bases not matched to a gene: 6. The CDR3 here is CASSQGEGGFYEQYF. CDR3 sequence (DNA): TGCGCCAGCAGCCAAGGTGAAGGGGGCTTCTACGAGCAGTACTTC.

V is TRBV30 and J is TRBJ2-7; TRBD2 agrees at 8 bases. The CDR3 is made up of 13 amino acids. The J segment lost 4 bases and the V segment lost 5 bases, leaving 7 bases of the junction unmatched. Germline V gene sequence: CDR1 GTSNPN, CDR2 SVGIG (reference sequence). The DNA for the CDR3 is TGTGCCTGGCTGAGCGGGAGCAATTACGAGCAGTACTTC. It is translated as CAWLSGSNYEQYF.

This clone has only one observation. The rearrangement uses TRBV5-4 and TRBJ1-2; no definite D call. Germline assignment: CDR1 SGHNT and CDR2 YYREEE (reference sequence). The V end lost 3 bases, the J end lost 5 bases, and 20 bases lay between the germline ends. The CDR3 loop spans 16 amino acids. The CDR3 region has the DNA TGTGCCAGCAGCTCCCCCGAATCTCGAGGAGGGTATGGCTACACCTTC. Amino acids: CASSSPESRGGYGYTF.

The chain links TRBV5-4 to TRBJ2-2; 9 bases map to TRBD2. The CDR3 runs 16 residues. Germline assignment: CDR1 SGHNT and CDR2 YYREEE (reference sequence). Trimming at V came to 5 bases and at J to 3 bases, leaving 8 bases not matched to a gene. CDR3 coding DNA: TGTGCCAGCAGTGGGAGCGGGAGGCCAGACACCGGGGAGCTGTTTTTT. Translating it yields CASSGSGRPDTGELFF.

In nucleotides, the CDR3 is TGTGCCACCAGTGATGGAGCGCCAGATACGCAGTATTTT. This gives the protein CATSDGAPDTQYF. The rearrangement joins TRBV24-1 to TRBJ2-3, with no clear D. The V and J ends lost 3 bases and 4 bases respectively, with 7 bases between them. The CDR3 totals 13 residues. The germline CDR1 and CDR2 sequences are KGHDR and SFDVKD.

The chain couples TRBV25-1 to TRBJ1-3, with D possibly TRBD1 on 6 matching bases. CDR1 and CDR2 from the germline V gene are MGHDK and SYGVNS. There are 15 residues in the CDR3. Trimming removed 3 bases at V and 0 bases at J, with 9 bases between. The CDR3 DNA reads as TGTGCCAGCAGTGATTCAGGGGACTCTGGAAACACCATATATTTT. This gives the protein CASSDSGDSGNTIYF.

The chain carries TRBV9 and TRBJ2-3, with TRBD1 as a possible D gene (5 bases). Trimming removed 3 bases from V and 1 base from J, with 9 bases in between. This CDR3 has 14 amino acids. The germline V gene encodes CDR1 SGDLS and CDR2 YYNGEE. The CDR3 here is CASSATTGTDTQYF. CDR3 DNA sequence: TGTGCCAGCAGCGCAACGACAGGCACAGATACGCAGTATTTT.

The rearrangement links TRBV11-2 to TRBJ2-7; 9 nucleotides line up with TRBD2. Germline V lookup: CDR1 SGHAT, CDR2 FQNNGV. V shed 0 bases, J shed 3 bases, and the junction held 0 bases outside the gene matches. This CDR3 is 14 amino acids long. The CDR3 DNA follows: TGTGCCAGCAGCTTAGAAGCGGGAGGCTACGAGCAGTACTTC. The encoded protein is CASSLEAGGYEQYF.